This is a list of T cell receptor beta chains from one sample in a study of radiotherapy plus CTLA-4 blockade in lung cancer. Clones were sequenced by immunoSEQ multiplex PCR, and TCRdb holds only the in-frame ones, with some missing. The data hold about 40,000 clones, with 79% observed a single time. The material was peripheral blood, obtained from a patient treated with radiotherapy plus ipilimumab. These receptors all come from a human donor with non-small cell lung cancer that progressed on radiotherapy plus ipilimumab. Both conserved end residues are part of each CDR3. The D gene is left open where the match is weak. Clone sizes are given selectively: once, few, many, or a class where the clone is expanded.

size	J	length	D	V	DNA	CDR3
-	TRBJ1-1	16	-	TRBV6-5	TGTGCCAGCAGTTACAGCGGCAGGTGGGATAACACTGAAGCTTTCTTT	CASSYSGRWDNTEAFF
-	TRBJ2-7	13	-	TRBV7-9	TGTGCCAGTTCCGGGGAACCTGCCTACGAGCAGTACTTC	CASSGEPAYEQYF
-	TRBJ2-3	14	-	TRBV7-3	TGTGCCAGCAGCCCACAATCCCCCCCAGATACGCAGTATTTT	CASSPQSPPDTQYF
-	TRBJ2-5	16	TRBD1	TRBV2	TGTGCCAGCACCCAACTCTGGACAGGGAGCTTAGAGACCCAGTACTTC	CASTQLWTGSLETQYF
-	TRBJ1-2	16	TRBD1	TRBV6-1	TGTGCCAGCAGTGAAGCGTGGGACAGGTTGACTTATGGCTACACCTTC	CASSEAWDRLTYGYTF
-	TRBJ1-2	16	TRBD1	TRBV18	TGTGCCAGCTCACCACCAGGGCTGGGACAGGGTCGTGGCTACACCTTC	CASSPPGLGQGRGYTF
-	TRBJ1-6	13	-	TRBV14	TGTGCCAGCAGGGAGTCCTATAATTCACCCCTCCACTTT	CASRESYNSPLHF
-	TRBJ1-2	16	TRBD1	TRBV7-2	TGTGCCAGCAGCCTCACCCGGGACAGGGGGAACTATGGCTACACCTTC	CASSLTRDRGNYGYTF
-	TRBJ1-6	15	-	TRBV1	TGCACCAGCAGCCAAGTGACGGGTGGAGATTCACCCCTCCACTTT	CTSSQVTGGDSPLHF
-	TRBJ1-2	15	-	TRBV13	TGTGCCAGCAGCTTGGGTTTCTCGGCGGGCTATGGCTACACCTTC	CASSLGFSAGYGYTF
-	TRBJ2-2	12	-	TRBV7-2	TGTGCCAGCAGCTTAGTCAACGGGGAGCTGTTTTTT	CASSLVNGELFF
-	TRBJ2-5	15	TRBD2	TRBV15	TGTGCCACCAGCAGGGGAGCGGGGGGGTACGAGACCCAGTACTTC	CATSRGAGGYETQYF
once	TRBJ2-3	16	-	TRBV11-2	TGTGCCAGCAGCTTCGCTACACAACAGGGTGGAAATACGCAGTATTTT	CASSFATQQGGNTQYF
-	TRBJ1-2	14	-	TRBV7-6	TGTGCCAGCAGCCGGGCAGGCCCGGGGGTGCGCTACACCTTC	CASSRAGPGVRYTF
-	TRBJ1-1	12	-	TRBV29-1	TGCAGCGCCGGGCGGGGGGGGAGGGAAGCTTTCTTT	CSAGRGGREAFF
-	TRBJ2-3	17	TRBD2	TRBV2	TGTGCCAGCAGGGCCCGACTAGCGGGGGGGAGCACAGATACGCAGTATTTT	CASRARLAGGSTDTQYF
-	TRBJ2-5	17	-	TRBV9	TGTGCCAGCAGCGTAGCTGGCGGCAGGGTGGAACAAGAGACCCAGTACTTC	CASSVAGGRVEQETQYF
-	TRBJ2-7	11	-	TRBV2	TGTGCCAGCAGTGATCGCGACAGGCGGGACTTC	CASSDRDRRDF
-	TRBJ2-3	14	-	TRBV6-5	TGTGCCAGCAGCCCCGGACTCGGCACAGATACGCAGTATTTT	CASSPGLGTDTQYF
-	TRBJ2-5	15	TRBD2	TRBV6-5	TGTGCCAGCAGTTACGGTGCGGGGGAGCAAGAGACCCAGTACTTC	CASSYGAGEQETQYF
-	TRBJ1-4	16	TRBD1	TRBV7-2	TGTGCCAGCAGCCAAGACGGGACAGGGGGCGATGAAAAACTGTTTTTT	CASSQDGTGGDEKLFF
-	TRBJ2-1	15	-	TRBV5-1	TGCGCCAGCAGCCCCCAGGTAAGCTCCTACAATGAGCAGTTCTTC	CASSPQVSSYNEQFF
-	TRBJ2-7	14	-	TRBV2	TGTGCCAGCAGTGAAGCAGGACAAATCTACGAGCAGTACTTC	CASSEAGQIYEQYF
-	TRBJ1-1	20	-	TRBV19	TGTGCCAGTAGTATCCTGGTCGAACAGGACGAGTTGAGTTGGTGGTCTGAAGCTTTCTTT	CASSILVEQDELSWWSEAFF
-	TRBJ2-2	13	-	TRBV19	TGTGCCAGTAGTATGTCAACTACCGGGGAGCTGTTTTTT	CASSMSTTGELFF
many	TRBJ2-1	16	-	TRBV4-3	TGCGCCAGCAGCCGGGGACTGTATAGCTCCTACAATGAGCAGTTCTTC	CASSRGLYSSYNEQFF
-	TRBJ1-2	12	TRBD1	TRBV6-5	TGTGCCAGCAGTTCGACAGGGAATGGCTACACCTTC	CASSSTGNGYTF
-	TRBJ2-6	15	-	TRBV27	TGTGCCAGCAGTCCCGAGCGGGCTGGGGCCAACGTCCTGACTTTC	CASSPERAGANVLTF
-	TRBJ2-7	14	TRBD1	TRBV7-3	TGTGCCAGCAGTGGGACAGGGGGTTTCCACGAGCAGTACTTC	CASSGTGGFHEQYF
few	TRBJ2-5	15	-	TRBV4-1	TGCGCCAGCAGCCAAGACCCCGGGTACCAAGAGACCCAGTACTTC	CASSQDPGYQETQYF
-	TRBJ2-7	14	-	TRBV19	TGTGCCAGTAGTATCCAGGGGGGAACCTCCGAGCAGTACTTC	CASSIQGGTSEQYF
-	TRBJ2-2	18	TRBD1	TRBV2	TGTGCCAGCAGACCACCGGGACAGGGGGTCCCGAACACCGGGGAGCTGTTTTTT	CASRPPGQGVPNTGELFF
-	TRBJ2-2	16	-	TRBV7-8	TGTGCCAGCAGCTTATTGACAGCCGCGAACACCGGGGAGCTGTTTTTT	CASSLLTAANTGELFF
-	TRBJ1-5	13	-	TRBV4-1	TGCGCCAGCAGCCAACAACTCGATCAGCCCCAGCATTTT	CASSQQLDQPQHF
-	TRBJ1-1	15	TRBD1	TRBV18	TGTGCCAGCTCACGGCAGGGGGGCATGAACACTGAAGCTTTCTTT	CASSRQGGMNTEAFF
few	TRBJ1-2	17	-	TRBV11-1	TGTGCCAGCAGCTTGAGTAGTGCGACAGGATACCCCTATGGCTACACCTTC	CASSLSSATGYPYGYTF
-	TRBJ2-2	15	TRBD2	TRBV5-1	TGCGCCAGCAGCTCCATGGCGGGGGGGTCCGGGGAGCTGTTTTTT	CASSSMAGGSGELFF
-	TRBJ1-1	13	-	TRBV6-5	TGTGCCACCAAAGGCGGCAAGAACACTGAAGCTTTCTTT	CATKGGKNTEAFF
-	TRBJ2-5	16	TRBD2	TRBV7-8	TGTGCCAGCAGCATACTAGCGGGCGGGGACCAAGAGACCCAGTACTTC	CASSILAGGDQETQYF
-	TRBJ1-5	17	-	TRBV6-1	TGTGCCAGCAGTGCCCAGGCAGGGTCCCCGAAAGGTCAGCCCCAGCATTTT	CASSAQAGSPKGQPQHF
-	TRBJ1-5	16	-	TRBV19	TGTGCCAGTAGTATTGTCGGGTTCCGTAGCAATCAGCCCCAGCATTTT	CASSIVGFRSNQPQHF
-	TRBJ2-5	13	TRBD1	TRBV9	TGTGCCAGCGGCCGACAGGGGGCTGAGACCCAGTACTTC	CASGRQGAETQYF
once	TRBJ2-2	14	-	TRBV6-5	TGTGCCAGCAGACTTAACCAGGCCGCCGGGGAGCTGTTTTTT	CASRLNQAAGELFF
-	TRBJ1-1	16	TRBD1	TRBV5-1	TGCGCCAGCAGCTTCTGGACAGGAGCCATGAACACTGAAGCTTTCTTT	CASSFWTGAMNTEAFF
-	TRBJ1-2	16	TRBD1	TRBV11-2	TGTGCCAGCAGACACATACGGGACAGCACTAACTATGGCTACACCTTC	CASRHIRDSTNYGYTF
-	TRBJ1-1	15	TRBD1	TRBV27	TGTGCCAGCAAAAGGCGGGACAGTTTGAACACTGAAGCTTTCTTT	CASKRRDSLNTEAFF
few	TRBJ2-7	15	TRBD2	TRBV11-1	TGTGCCAGCAGCTTAAGAGCGGGGATGAGCAACGAGCAGTACTTC	CASSLRAGMSNEQYF
-	TRBJ2-3	16	TRBD2	TRBV7-2	TGTGCCAGCAGCTTCACTAGCGGGGGGGGAAAAGATACGCAGTATTTT	CASSFTSGGGKDTQYF
once	TRBJ2-5	13	TRBD1	TRBV2	TGTGCCAGCAGCCCCGGACAGGGGGAGACCCAGTACTTC	CASSPGQGETQYF
-	TRBJ2-3	14	-	TRBV7-3	TGTGCCAGCAGAAGATCAGGTAGCACAGATACGCAGTATTTT	CASRRSGSTDTQYF
-	TRBJ2-7	13	-	TRBV6-5	TGTGCCAGCAGTGATCAGGGAGGTTCTGTATTGTACTTC	CASSDQGGSVLYF
-	TRBJ1-1	14	TRBD1	TRBV9	TGTGCCAGCAGCGCGACAGGGATGAACACTGAAGCTTTCTTT	CASSATGMNTEAFF
-	TRBJ1-1	14	-	TRBV2	TGTGCCAGCAGTATACAGGTCTCGAACACTGAAGCTTTCTTT	CASSIQVSNTEAFF